This TCR beta chain originates from a study of blood T cell repertoires in COVID-19. Profiling relied on immunoSEQ multiplex PCR, and the TCRdb table lists in-frame clones only, not all of them. The data hold approximately 170,000 clones, with less than 80% observed a single time. There are 15 residues in the CDR3. Germline V gene sequence: CDR1 SNHLY, CDR2 FYNNEI. V shed 7 bases and J 4 bases; nucleotides not matched to a gene: 7. The receptor comes from a woman between 70 and 85 years old in a cohort exposed to, infected with or recovered from COVID-19 (not recorded which). The chain couples TRBV2 to TRBJ1-5; 10 nucleotides align to TRBD1. Source material: PBMCs or T cells enriched from blood (not recorded which). The CDR3 DNA sequence: TGTGCCAGCAATCACCGGGACAGGGGAAATCAGCCCCAGCATTTT. Translated: CASNHRDRGNQPQHF.